The subject of this entry is one TCR beta chain. Its antigen specificity is not known. No clone much larger than this one lies a single base away; base qualities are absent. The immunoSEQ Assay, a bias-controlled multiplex PCR, was used to amplify TCRbeta CDR3 regions from genomic DNA. As for how the authors treated the data: The number of nucleated cells in each sample was estimated by amplification of reference gene primers within the assay. To quantify the absolute abundance of each unique TCRbeta CDR3 rearrangement, sequence reads were collapsed and filtered. For each sample, productive Simpson clonality was calculated as the square root of Simpson's diversity index across productive rearrangements. The clones in this table, taken by TCRdb from immuneACCESS, are in-frame only. Not every clone is retained; where verified, under half of the shortfall comes from an unresolved V gene, and the cause of the rest is unknown. D and trimming were read from the DNA, whereas the V and J calls and clone size are those reported in that table. The sample profile shows tens of thousands of clones; roughly nine tenths of them were found once. Of the sample, 3% to 3.5% falls within the top ten clones.

The data stem from a study of blood T cell repertoires in COVID-19 (dated by TCRdb to 2019 to 2021). Concerning the study at large: Samples covering the acute and convalescent phases of COVID-19 were provided by collaborators in the United States, Italy and Spain. A de-identified subject ID, COVID-19 status, age in years and sex were almost always included in the sample metadata. HLA class I and class II types, where available, came from metadata supplied by the sample provider rather than from assay-based typing. The repertoires were released in a freely available public database intended as a resource for research on the immune response to SARS-CoV-2. The samples were drawn from two sources: the first 160 participants of the ongoing ImmuneRACE study, and approximately 1,300 subjects contributed by 6 global collaborators. Subjects who had been exposed to COVID-19, were actively infected with it, or had recovered from it provided the deeply sampled blood TCRbeta repertoires that made up the dataset. The material from the prospective study consisted of cDNA or gDNA derived from T cells, B-cell-depleted T cells, or PBMCs.

CDR1 and CDR2, looked up from the germline V gene, are SGHDT and YYEEEE. Its CDR3 holds 18 amino acids, cysteine through phenylalanine. Solely the CDR3 DNA is kept, with 54 bases framed from the first base. Trimming takes 2 bases from V and 0 bases from J, and the germline ends sit 18 bases apart. The collaborating institutions used their own protocols to collect whole blood in K2EDTA tubes. For TCRbeta analysis, collaborators shipped samples in one of three forms: frozen whole blood, isolated PBMCs, or DNA extracted from either of those sample types. Overall results and qualifications from the work: The amount of clinical and demographic metadata varied by source and participant and was provided uncurated.

Sequenced: peripheral blood. This chain is built from TRBV5-6 and TRBJ1-5; possibly the D gene is TRBD1, per 5 matching bases. This clonotype was sampled from a woman aged 70-85 years with acute or convalescent COVID-19. The nucleotides read TGTGCCAGCAGCTTATGGGCGGGACCCAATTATAGCAATCAGCCCCAGCATTTT. Its protein product is CASSLWAGPNYSNQPQHF. The full variable domain, with segments outside the CDR3 supplied by the reference TRBV5-6 and TRBJ1-5 proteins, appears as DAGVTQSPTHLIKTRGQQVTLRCSPKSGHDTVSWYQQALGQGPQFIFQYYEEEERQRGNFPDRFSGHQFPNYSSELNVNALLLGDSALYLCASSLWAGPNYSNQPQHFGDGTRLSIL.